This T cell receptor beta chain stems from a study of cytomegalovirus exposure and HLA in healthy donors. Vbeta (60) and Jbeta (13) primers were used in the PCR. Method: immunoSEQ multiplex PCR; TCRdb's copy keeps in-frame clones and lacks some. The sample holds some 130,000 clones; around 78% are singletons and the top ten take around 1.9%. V shed 6 bases and J shed 3 bases, with 16 bases lying between them. The CDR3 spans 15 residues. Germline values: CDR1 MNHNY, CDR2 SVGAGI (reference sequence). The source of this sequence is a woman aged 50 to 60 in good health and CMV-seronegative. Sequencing used PBMCs. The rearrangement links TRBV6-6 to TRBJ2-3, with a weak D call TRBD2 (5 bases). The CDR3 region is CASSPPEGSTDTQYF. CDR3 nucleotide sequence: TGTGCCAGCAGCCCCCCAGAGGGAAGTACAGATACGCAGTATTTT.